A selection of T cell receptor beta chains follows, all from one sample in a study of cytomegalovirus exposure and HLA in healthy donors. The table came from immunoSEQ multiplex PCR; TCRdb's copy has only in-frame clones and leaves some out. This sample has tens of thousands of clones; approximately 93% occur once, and the top ten carry about 0.7%. The specimen sequenced was PBMCs. These receptor sequences come from a man between 18 and 35 years old in good health and CMV-seronegative. CDR3s include the opening cysteine and the closing phenylalanine or tryptophan. Fields, in order: CDR3 protein, CDR3 length, clone size, V gene, D gene. The D gene is left open where the match is weak. For some rows the clone size is stated as once, few or many, or as a class when expanded; others skip it.

cdr3_aa: CASSTLTGGSYNEQFF
cdr3_length: 16
clone_size: NA
v_call: TRBV7-9
d_call: NA

cdr3_aa: CASSLASGGTEAFF
cdr3_length: 14
clone_size: NA
v_call: TRBV11-3
d_call: NA

cdr3_aa: CATSADRGNSPLHF
cdr3_length: 14
clone_size: NA
v_call: TRBV2
d_call: TRBD1

cdr3_aa: CASSLKAGHNTEAFF
cdr3_length: 15
clone_size: NA
v_call: TRBV9
d_call: NA

cdr3_aa: CASSQFGGTNQPQHF
cdr3_length: 15
clone_size: NA
v_call: TRBV4-2
d_call: NA

cdr3_aa: CASDHPRDSYNEQFF
cdr3_length: 15
clone_size: NA
v_call: TRBV12-5
d_call: TRBD1

cdr3_aa: CASSQYALNSGPQHF
cdr3_length: 15
clone_size: once
v_call: TRBV27
d_call: NA

cdr3_aa: CASSLAGTGSYNEQFF
cdr3_length: 16
clone_size: NA
v_call: TRBV7-2
d_call: TRBD1

cdr3_aa: CASSFLPGTGELFF
cdr3_length: 14
clone_size: NA
v_call: TRBV5-6
d_call: NA

cdr3_aa: CASGSGTPRQETQYF
cdr3_length: 15
clone_size: few
v_call: TRBV5-1
d_call: TRBD2

cdr3_aa: CASSLDWGVERDEKLFF
cdr3_length: 17
clone_size: NA
v_call: TRBV7-6
d_call: NA

cdr3_aa: CASSKWQGVTEAFF
cdr3_length: 14
clone_size: NA
v_call: TRBV19
d_call: TRBD1

cdr3_aa: CASSSSYREGFYEQYF
cdr3_length: 16
clone_size: NA
v_call: TRBV27
d_call: NA

cdr3_aa: CASSLGDNHGAFF
cdr3_length: 13
clone_size: NA
v_call: TRBV7-9
d_call: NA

cdr3_aa: CASSLSGSSYNEQFF
cdr3_length: 15
clone_size: NA
v_call: TRBV7-9
d_call: TRBD2

cdr3_aa: CASTPPGGDTQYF
cdr3_length: 13
clone_size: NA
v_call: TRBV6-6
d_call: NA

cdr3_aa: CASGGGLSSPLHF
cdr3_length: 13
clone_size: NA
v_call: TRBV5-1
d_call: NA

cdr3_aa: CASTPREARTYEQYF
cdr3_length: 15
clone_size: NA
v_call: TRBV11-3
d_call: NA

cdr3_aa: CASSVKGSYEQYF
cdr3_length: 13
clone_size: NA
v_call: TRBV9
d_call: NA

cdr3_aa: CASSSSTGENIQYF
cdr3_length: 14
clone_size: NA
v_call: TRBV11-2
d_call: NA

cdr3_aa: CASSQAREQYF
cdr3_length: 11
clone_size: NA
v_call: TRBV6-1
d_call: NA

cdr3_aa: CAIQVEGINYGYTF
cdr3_length: 14
clone_size: NA
v_call: TRBV10-3
d_call: NA